Listed here are 23 T cell receptor beta chains from one sample, sequenced in a study of regulatory T cells in long-lasting Graves disease. Time point reported: persistent/refractory GD, antithyroid drugs over 5 years with positive TRAb. Scientists built the TCR library using RNA that was extracted from PBMCs. For TCR beta, libraries came from iRepertoire HTBI primers and Arm-PCR of CDR3 regions. TCRdb independently ran MiXCR on the multiplex PCR reads; one entry per CDR3 protein. The sample includes a few hundred thousand distinct CDR3 sequences, about a quarter of them seen just once. The input for sequencing was peripheral blood mononuclear cells (PBMCs), taken when the disease was refractory, from a patient treated with antithyroid drugs. Source of these receptors: a female donor with Graves disease.

There are many counts of this clonotype. Compared with germline, one end of the junction differs, possibly owing to a read error. The chain joins TRBV7-2 to TRBJ1-2, with TRBD1 as a possible D gene (5 bases). Germline CDR1 and CDR2: SGHTA and FQGNSA. This CDR3 comprises 14 residues. The CDR3 region has the DNA TGTGCCAGCAGCCTAGCCGACACAGGTTATGGCTACACCTTC. Its protein is CASSLADTGYGYTF.

There are a few counts of this clonotype. V gene TRBV30 combines with J gene TRBJ2-7; D may match TRBD1 or TRBD2 (5 bases each). The V and J ends lost 6 bases and 6 bases respectively, with 18 bases between them. The CDR3 extends over 13 amino acids. Germline loops: CDR1 GTSNPN, CDR2 SVGIG (reference sequence). CDR3 in amino acids: CACTGTGQLEQYF. The CDR3 bases are TGTGCCTGCACCGGGACCGGACAACTCGAGCAGTACTTC.

For this clonotype: This may stem from a read error, because a much larger clone lies one nucleotide away. The chain joins TRBV27 to TRBJ2-7; D gene uncertain. The germline gives CDR1 MNHEY, CDR2 SMNVEV (reference sequence). V shed 6 bases and J shed 1 base, with 16 bases lying between them. The CDR3 runs 15 residues. The CDR3 region is CASRTAASGSYEQYF. Written as DNA, the CDR3 is TGTGCCAGCAGAACGGCGGCCTCGGGTTCCTACGAGCAGTACTTC.

V usage is TRBV11-2 and J usage is TRBJ2-2; TRBD2 matches 9 bases. Germline V gives CDR1 SGHAT, CDR2 FQNNGV. CDR3 length equals 15 residues. V lost 2 bases, J lost 6 bases, and 4 bases stayed unmatched. The CDR3 region has the DNA TGTGCCAGCAGCTTATCTAGCGGGAATCCCGGGGAGCTGTTTTTT. Translated, it gives CASSLSSGNPGELFF.

The chain combines TRBV19 with TRBJ1-5, with TRBD1 as a possible D gene (6 bases). CDR1 is LNHDA and CDR2 is SQIVND in the germline V gene (reference sequence). Trimming shortened V by 0 bases and J by 3 bases, and 9 bases separated the two germline ends. The CDR3 has 15 residues. CDR3 residues: CASSIDSGANQPQHF. The CDR3 DNA reads as TGTGCCAGTAGTATAGATTCGGGGGCCAATCAGCCCCAGCATTTT. Full variable domain (outside the CDR3, taken from reference TRBV19 and TRBJ1-5): DGGITQSPKYLFRKEGQNVTLSCEQNLNHDAMYWYRQDPGQGLRLIYYSQIVNDFQKGDIAEGYSVSREKKESFPLTVTSAQKNPTAFYLCASSIDSGANQPQHFGDGTRLSIL.

In this sample, this clonotype turned up a few times. The chain combines TRBV14 with TRBJ1-2; no definite D call. The V end lost 2 bases, the J end lost 6 bases, and 10 bases lay between the germline ends. The CDR3 has 13 amino acids. Germline CDR1 is SGHDN and CDR2 is FVKESK. CDR3 loop: CASSQYLADGYTF. The CDR3 region has the DNA TGTGCCAGCAGCCAATACCTGGCAGATGGCTACACCTTC.

The chain uses TRBV12-3 or TRBV12-4 and TRBJ2-5, with D perhaps matching TRBD2 (5 bases). V lost 8 bases, J lost 5 bases, and 12 bases lay in between. CDR3 size: 12 residues. The CDR3 region is CASGSGIETQYF. The CDR3 nucleotides are TGTGCCAGCGGTTCCGGGATTGAGACCCAGTACTTC.

The gene calls are TRBV3-1 and TRBJ1-6; weak D call: TRBD1 (5 bases). This CDR3 has 15 residues. The germline CDR1 and CDR2 sequences are LGHDT and YNNKEL (reference sequence). With 2 bases removed from V and 9 bases from J, the gap between germline ends came to 14 bases. The CDR3 sequence is CASSQKPGPISPLHF. The CDR3 DNA reads as TGTGCCAGCAGCCAAAAGCCGGGACCCATTTCACCCCTCCACTTT.

This clonotype has a handful of counts. The chain joins TRBV20-1 to TRBJ1-2, with 8 bases lining up with TRBD1. The CDR3 covers 14 residues. CDR1 is DFQATT, CDR2 SNEGSKA, per germline (reference sequence). With V trimmed by 3 bases and J by 4 bases, 7 bases remained unmatched. The CDR3 nucleotides read TGCAGTGCTAGCCAAGGGGACAGGCTCTATGGCTACACCTTC. This translates into CSASQGDRLYGYTF.

In its sample, this clonotype was seen a few times. The chain links TRBV19 to TRBJ2-7; TRBD2 is a possible D gene (5 bases). V was pared by 5 bases and J by 5 bases, with 10 bases between. This CDR3 is built from 12 residues. Germline CDR1 LNHDA, CDR2 SQIVND (reference sequence). In nucleotides, the CDR3 is TGTGCCAGTAGTGCCGCCGGGAACGAGCAGTACTTC. It specifies CASSAAGNEQYF.

About this clonotype: A clone one base away is much larger, so this may be a read error. This rearrangement joins TRBV28 to TRBJ2-7; 8 bases are shared with TRBD1. CDR1 and CDR2 from the germline V gene are MDHEN and SYDVKM. The CDR3 covers 15 residues. This chain's CDR3 is CASSLPTGAGYERYF. CDR3 coding DNA: TGTGCCAGCAGTTTACCGACAGGGGCCGGGTACGAGCGGTACTTC.

V is TRBV20-1 and J is TRBJ2-7; 9 bases align to TRBD1. The CDR3 is made up of 13 amino acids. V was clipped by 2 bases and J by 4 bases; unmatched bases: 3. Germline assignment: CDR1 DFQATT and CDR2 SNEGSKA (reference sequence). This CDR3 reads CSARTGGRYEQYF. For the CDR3, the DNA is TGCAGTGCTAGAACAGGGGGCAGGTACGAGCAGTACTTC.

The chain couples TRBV6-1 to TRBJ1-1; D is perhaps TRBD1 (5 bases). The CDR3 is 14 amino acids. Germline lookup yields CDR1 MNHNS and CDR2 SASEGT. Trimming removed 6 bases at V and 1 base at J, with 12 bases between. CDR3 in amino acids: CASRNRNSNTEAFF. The CDR3 nucleotides read TGTGCCAGCAGGAACAGGAACTCGAACACTGAAGCTTTCTTT.

The chain links TRBV15 to TRBJ2-2; 10 bases map to TRBD1. The CDR3 contains 16 residues. CDR1 and CDR2 (germline): LNHNV, YYDKDF (reference sequence). V shed 1 base and J 4 bases; nucleotides not matched to a gene: 3. The CDR3 reads CATSRGTGGITGELFF. The CDR3 DNA follows: TGTGCCACCAGCAGAGGGACAGGGGGGATCACCGGGGAGCTGTTTTTT.

This clonotype occurred many times. The chain uses TRBV7-9 and TRBJ2-5; 8 nucleotides align to TRBD2. Germline CDR1 SEHNR, CDR2 FQNEAQ (reference sequence). The CDR3 has 14 residues. The V and J ends lost 5 bases and 3 bases, in that order; junction bases with no gene match: 5. DNA of the CDR3: TGTGCCAGCAGCCCTATGGGACTAGAAGAGACCCAGTACTTC. Translation gives CASSPMGLEETQYF.

This clonotype came up many times. The V and J genes are TRBV30 and TRBJ1-4; D ambiguous. V was clipped by 5 bases and J by 3 bases, with 10 bases between them. This CDR3 has 13 amino acids. CDR1 and CDR2 from the germline V gene are GTSNPN and SVGIG (reference sequence). The CDR3 DNA follows: TGTGCCTGGGGTGAACTCTCTAATGAAAAACTGTTTTTT. Protein: CAWGELSNEKLFF.

This clonotype was observed a handful of times. The chain employs TRBV18 and TRBJ1-1; TRBD1 might be the D (5 bases). The germline V gene has CDR1 KGHSH and CDR2 LQKENI. The CDR3 extends over 15 amino acids. The V end lost 4 bases, the J end lost 0 bases, and 12 bases lay between the germline ends. The CDR3 here is CASSQDMGLNTEAFF. For the CDR3, the DNA is TGTGCCAGCTCACAGGACATGGGCCTGAACACTGAAGCTTTCTTT.

The chain has TRBV6-1 and TRBJ1-3; no reliable D call. This CDR3 region has 12 residues. Trimming left V 6 bases short and J 7 bases short, with 10 bases between. The germline CDR1 and CDR2 sequences are MNHNS and SASEGT. CDR3 in DNA: TGTGCCAGCAGCTCGAGCACGAACACCATATATTTT. Amino acid sequence: CASSSSTNTIYF.

This clonotype was recorded many times. The chain has TRBV7-2 and TRBJ1-4, with a weak D call TRBD1 (5 bases). CDR3 length: 16 amino acids. From germline, CDR1 is SGHTA and CDR2 FQGNSA. Trimming removed 4 bases from V and 0 bases from J, with 12 bases in between. CDR3 DNA: TGTGCCAGCAGCTCCACCTCGGGGGCAACTAATGAAAAACTGTTTTTT. Its translation: CASSSTSGATNEKLFF. The whole variable domain, remainder taken from reference TRBV7-2 and TRBJ1-4, is GAGVSQSPSNKVTEKGKDVELRCDPISGHTALYWYRQSLGQGLEFLIYFQGNSAPDKSGLPSDRFSAERTGGSVSTLTIQRTQQEDSAVYLCASSSTSGATNEKLFFGSGTQLSVL.

The chain carries TRBV19 and TRBJ2-4; no clear D gene. The CDR3 length is 14 residues. Trimming shortened V by 6 bases and J by 7 bases, and 16 bases separated the two germline ends. Looked up from germline, CDR1 is LNHDA and CDR2 is SQIVND (reference sequence). The CDR3 spells CASRKNRQLNIQYF. The DNA for the CDR3 is TGTGCCAGTAGGAAAAACCGGCAGTTGAACATTCAGTACTTC.

This clonotype was picked up many times. The V gene is TRBV6-5, the J gene TRBJ2-7, with D unresolved. The germline V and J ends were trimmed by 0 bases and 3 bases, with 6 bases remaining between them. CDR3 length: 13 amino acids. Germline CDR1 reads MNHEY; CDR2 reads SVGAGI. The CDR3 DNA reads TGTGCCAGCAGTTACTCGACCGACTACGAGCAGTACTTC. The encoded protein is CASSYSTDYEQYF.

Many counts were recorded for this clonotype. The chain links TRBV7-3 to TRBJ2-5; D remains ambiguous. The CDR3 spans 13 residues. CDR1 is SGHTA, CDR2 FQGTGA, per germline. Trimming took off 5 bases at V and 1 base at J, with 8 bases between the two ends. This CDR3 reads CASSTEFQETQYF. The CDR3 nucleotides are TGTGCCAGCAGCACGGAATTCCAAGAGACCCAGTACTTC.

In this sample, this clonotype turned up many times. V gene TRBV28 combines with J gene TRBJ1-5; 7 bases are shared with TRBD1. The V segment lost 3 bases and the J segment 6 bases; nucleotides outside the gene matches: 8. This CDR3 spans 15 amino acids. Germline loops: CDR1 MDHEN, CDR2 SYDVKM. In DNA form, the CDR3 reads TGTGCCAGCAGTTTTCGTGCGGGGGACAGTCAGCCCCAGCATTTT. Amino acid sequence: CASSFRAGDSQPQHF.